The clone carrying this TCR beta chain was seen a handful of times. Its antigen is as yet unknown. These data are taken from a study of vaccination and CD4 T cells after COVID-19. The Oncomine TCR Beta short-read assay was applied to DNA of cultured CD4+ T cells. TCRdb itself ran the PCR reads through MiXCR, one entry per CDR3 protein. The data hold around 26,000 distinct CDR3 sequences, with about 40% observed a single time. Sample treatment: approximately nine-day PBMC culture with coronavirus spike peptide pools or control peptides (ViraFEST assay). This TCR was recovered from a human donor who had recovered from COVID-19. Sequenced: CD4+ T cells from blood, cultured in vitro.

The CDR3, as DNA: TGTGCTAGTGGTTTGCTGTCCGGGGTACTAGCGGAGCAGTACTTC. Translating gives CASGLLSGVLAEQYF. The V and J genes are TRBV12-5 and TRBJ2-7; 7 positions agree with TRBD2. CDR1 is LGHNT and CDR2 is FRNRAP in the germline V gene. This CDR3 comprises 15 residues. V lost 2 bases to trimming and J lost 7 bases; unmatched junction nucleotides: 11.